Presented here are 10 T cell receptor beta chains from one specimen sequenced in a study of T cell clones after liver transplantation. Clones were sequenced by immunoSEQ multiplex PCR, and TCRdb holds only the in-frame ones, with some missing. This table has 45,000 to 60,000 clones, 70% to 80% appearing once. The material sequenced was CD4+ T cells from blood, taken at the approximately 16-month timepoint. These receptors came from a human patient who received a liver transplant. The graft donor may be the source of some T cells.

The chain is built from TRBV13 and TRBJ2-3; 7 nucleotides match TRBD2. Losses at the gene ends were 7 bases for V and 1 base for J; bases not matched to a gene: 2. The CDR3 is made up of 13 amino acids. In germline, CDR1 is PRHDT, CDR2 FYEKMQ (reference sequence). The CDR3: CASKSGGTDTQYF. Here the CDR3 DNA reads TGTGCCAGCAAGAGCGGGGGCACAGATACGCAGTATTTT.

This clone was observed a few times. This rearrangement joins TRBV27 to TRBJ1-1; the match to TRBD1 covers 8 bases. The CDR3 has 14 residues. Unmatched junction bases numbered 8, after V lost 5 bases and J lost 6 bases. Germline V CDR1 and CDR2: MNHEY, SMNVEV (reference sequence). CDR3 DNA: TGTGCCAGCAGTGTGACAGGGGCGGATTCTGAAGCTTTCTTT. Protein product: CASSVTGADSEAFF.

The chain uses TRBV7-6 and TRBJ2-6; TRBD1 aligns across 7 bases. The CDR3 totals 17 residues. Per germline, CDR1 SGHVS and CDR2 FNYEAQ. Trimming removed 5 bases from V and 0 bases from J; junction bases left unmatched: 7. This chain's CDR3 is CASSPWTGTSGANVLTF. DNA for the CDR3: TGTGCCAGCAGCCCTTGGACAGGAACCTCTGGGGCCAACGTCCTGACTTTC.

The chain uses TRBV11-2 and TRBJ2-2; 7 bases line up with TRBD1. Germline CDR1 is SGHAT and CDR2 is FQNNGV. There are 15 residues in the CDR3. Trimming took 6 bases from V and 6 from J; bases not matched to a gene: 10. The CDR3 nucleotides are TGTGCCAGCAGTCAAGACAGGGCCCAACCCGGGGAGCTGTTTTTT. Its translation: CASSQDRAQPGELFF. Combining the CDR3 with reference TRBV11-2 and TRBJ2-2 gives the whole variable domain EAGVAQSPRYKIIEKRQSVAFWCNPISGHATLYWYQQILGQGPKLLIQFQNNGVVDDSQLPKDRFSAERLKGVDSTLKIQPAKLEDSAVYLCASSQDRAQPGELFFGEGSRLTVL.

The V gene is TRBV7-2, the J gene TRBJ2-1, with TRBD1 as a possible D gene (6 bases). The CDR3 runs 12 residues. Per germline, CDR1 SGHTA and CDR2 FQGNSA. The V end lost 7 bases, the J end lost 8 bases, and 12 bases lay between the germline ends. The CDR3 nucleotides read TGTGCCAGCACTACACAGGGCCATGAGCAGTTCTTC. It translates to CASTTQGHEQFF.

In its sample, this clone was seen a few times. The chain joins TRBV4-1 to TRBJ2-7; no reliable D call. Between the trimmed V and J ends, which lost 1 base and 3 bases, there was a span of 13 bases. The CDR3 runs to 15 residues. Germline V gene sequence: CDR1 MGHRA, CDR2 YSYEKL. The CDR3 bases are TGCGCCAGCAGCCAAGCTCACGGCCTTCACTACGAGCAGTACGTC. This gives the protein CASSQAHGLHYEQYV.

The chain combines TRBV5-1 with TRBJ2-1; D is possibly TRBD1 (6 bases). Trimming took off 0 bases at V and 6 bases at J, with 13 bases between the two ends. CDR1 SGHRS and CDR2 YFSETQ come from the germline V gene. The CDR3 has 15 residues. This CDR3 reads CASSLGGLSGNEQFF. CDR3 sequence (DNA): TGCGCCAGCAGCTTGGGGGGGCTAAGTGGCAATGAGCAGTTCTTC.

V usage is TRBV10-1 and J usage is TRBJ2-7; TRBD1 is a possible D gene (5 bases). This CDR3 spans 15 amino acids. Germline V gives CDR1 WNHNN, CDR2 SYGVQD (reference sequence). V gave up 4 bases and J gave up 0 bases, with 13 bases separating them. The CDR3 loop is CASSGADSCSYEQYF. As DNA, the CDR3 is TGCGCCAGCAGTGGGGCCGACAGTTGCTCCTACGAGCAGTACTTC.

CDR3 residues: CASSWTGTGHNEQFF. In DNA form, the CDR3 reads TGCGCCAGCAGCTGGACCGGGACAGGACACAATGAGCAGTTCTTC. This sequence joins TRBV5-1 and TRBJ2-1; 8 bases match TRBD1. The CDR3 runs 15 residues. V trimming: 3 bases; J trimming: 5 bases; junction bases outside the gene matches: 7. CDR1 and CDR2 from the germline V gene are SGHRS and YFSETQ.

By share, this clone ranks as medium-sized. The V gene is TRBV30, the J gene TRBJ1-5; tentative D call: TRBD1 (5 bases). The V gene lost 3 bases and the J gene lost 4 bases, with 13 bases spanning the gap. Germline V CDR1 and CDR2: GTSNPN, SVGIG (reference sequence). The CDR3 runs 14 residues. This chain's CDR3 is CAWSRQGGNQPQHF. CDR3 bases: TGTGCCTGGAGCCGGCAGGGCGGAAATCAGCCCCAGCATTTT.